This T cell receptor beta chain was sequenced for a study of blood T cell repertoires in COVID-19. The overall study: Italy, Spain and the United States were the sources of the convalescent and acute COVID-19 samples. T cells, B-cell-depleted T cells, or PBMCs supplied cDNA or gDNA.

Original processing notes: Amplifying reference gene primers gave estimates of nucleated cell counts. Clones were read by immunoSEQ multiplex PCR, and TCRdb kept only the in-frame ones, dropping some. That table gives V, J and clone size, and the DNA gave D and trimming. The data hold about 200,000 clones, with approximately 82% observed a single time. This clone was counted a few times. Germline V gene lookup returns CDR1 SNHLY and CDR2 FYNNEI. V gave up 5 bases and J gave up 4 bases, with 11 bases separating them. The CDR3 sequence is 13 residues long. Material for sequencing was peripheral blood. The sequence was obtained from a middle-aged woman with acute or convalescent COVID-19. The rearrangement links TRBV2 to TRBJ1-1, with D unclear. The CDR3 coding sequence is TGTGCCAGCAGTCCCTTCCCGGGCACTGAAGCTTTCTTT. Translating it yields CASSPFPGTEAFF.